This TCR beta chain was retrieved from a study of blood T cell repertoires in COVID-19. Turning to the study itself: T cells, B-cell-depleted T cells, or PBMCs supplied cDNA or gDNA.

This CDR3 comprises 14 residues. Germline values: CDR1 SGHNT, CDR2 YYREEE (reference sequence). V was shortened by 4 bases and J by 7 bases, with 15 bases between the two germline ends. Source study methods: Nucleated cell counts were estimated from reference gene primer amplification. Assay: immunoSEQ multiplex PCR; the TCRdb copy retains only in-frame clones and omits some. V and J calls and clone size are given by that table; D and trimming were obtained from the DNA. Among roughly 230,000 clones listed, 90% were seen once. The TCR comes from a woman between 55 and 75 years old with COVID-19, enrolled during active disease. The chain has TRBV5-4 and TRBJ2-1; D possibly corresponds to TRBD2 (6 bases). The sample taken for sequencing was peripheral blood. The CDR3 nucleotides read TGTGCCAGCAGCAACCGGGAGTGGGGGAATGAGCAGTTCTTC. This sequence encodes CASSNREWGNEQFF.